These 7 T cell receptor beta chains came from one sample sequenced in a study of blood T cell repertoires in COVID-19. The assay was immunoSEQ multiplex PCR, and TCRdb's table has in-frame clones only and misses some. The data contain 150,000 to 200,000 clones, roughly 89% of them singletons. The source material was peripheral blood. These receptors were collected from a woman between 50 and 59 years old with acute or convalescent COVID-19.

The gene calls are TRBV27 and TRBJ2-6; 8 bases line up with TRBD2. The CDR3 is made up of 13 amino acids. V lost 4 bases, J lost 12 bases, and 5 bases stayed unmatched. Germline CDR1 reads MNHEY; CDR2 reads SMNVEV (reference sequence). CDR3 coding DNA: TGTGCCAGCAGTTCGGGGGGGCCGGGCGTCCTGACTTTC. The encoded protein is CASSSGGPGVLTF.

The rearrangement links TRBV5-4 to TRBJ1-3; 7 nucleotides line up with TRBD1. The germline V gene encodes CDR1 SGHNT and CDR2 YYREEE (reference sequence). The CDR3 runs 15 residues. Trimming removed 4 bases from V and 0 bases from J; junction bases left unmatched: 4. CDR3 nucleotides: TGTGCCAGCAGCCGCGGACAGGTCTCTGGAAACACCATATATTTT. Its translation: CASSRGQVSGNTIYF.

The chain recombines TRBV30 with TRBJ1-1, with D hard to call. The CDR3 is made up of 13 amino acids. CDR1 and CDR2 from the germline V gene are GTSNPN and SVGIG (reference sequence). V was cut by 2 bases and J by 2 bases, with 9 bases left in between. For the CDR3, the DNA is TGTGCCTGGAGTTATAAGAGAAACACTGAAGCTTTCTTT. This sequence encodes CAWSYKRNTEAFF.

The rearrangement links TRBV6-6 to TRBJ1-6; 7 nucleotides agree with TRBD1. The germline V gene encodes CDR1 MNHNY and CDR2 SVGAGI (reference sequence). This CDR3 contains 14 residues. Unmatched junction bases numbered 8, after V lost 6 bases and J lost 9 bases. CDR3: CASSLKGAGSPLHF. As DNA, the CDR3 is TGTGCCAGCAGCCTGAAGGGGGCTGGTTCACCCCTCCACTTT.

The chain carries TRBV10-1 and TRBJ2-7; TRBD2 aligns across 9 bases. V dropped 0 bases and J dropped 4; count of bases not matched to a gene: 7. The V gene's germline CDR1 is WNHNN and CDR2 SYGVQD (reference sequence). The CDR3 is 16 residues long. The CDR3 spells CASSESPRAGGYEQYF. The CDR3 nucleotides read TGCGCCAGCAGTGAGTCCCCCCGAGCGGGAGGATACGAGCAGTACTTC.

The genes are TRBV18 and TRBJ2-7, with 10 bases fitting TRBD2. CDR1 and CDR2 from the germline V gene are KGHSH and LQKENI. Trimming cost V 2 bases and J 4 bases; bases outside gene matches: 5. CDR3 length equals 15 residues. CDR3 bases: TGTGCCAGCTCACCAGAAGCGGGAGGGCCATACGAGCAGTACTTC. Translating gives CASSPEAGGPYEQYF.

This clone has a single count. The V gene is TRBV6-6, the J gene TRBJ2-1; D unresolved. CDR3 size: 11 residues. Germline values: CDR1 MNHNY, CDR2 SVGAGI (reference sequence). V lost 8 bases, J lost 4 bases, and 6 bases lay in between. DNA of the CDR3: TGTGCCAGCGAGGCGTACAATGAGCAGTTCTTC. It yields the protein CASEAYNEQFF.